The rows below give T cell receptor beta chains drawn from one sample of a study of T-cell reconstitution after alpha-beta-depleted transplantation in children. TCRdb recomputed calls from the PCR reads with MiXCR, one row per CDR3 protein. Here the sample spans approximately 650,000 distinct CDR3 sequences, about an eighth being singletons. The material sequenced was PBMCs, taken before TCRalphabeta/CD19-depleted stem cell transplant. All receptors derive from a girl aged 2-10 years with congenital amegakaryocytic thrombocytopenia, due to receive a stem cell transplant. Each CDR3 is given with its conserved first and last residue. The order of the fields is CDR3 length, J gene, D gene, clone size, V gene, CDR3 DNA, CDR3 protein. The D gene is left open where the match is weak. A row's size may be missing; if present it is once, few, many or a size class.

len: 16
j_gene: TRBJ2-7
d_gene: TRBD1
abundance: NA
v_gene: TRBV5-1
CDR3nt: TGCGCCAGCAGCTGGAACTTAAGGGACAGCCTGTACGAGCAGTACTTC
CDR3aa: CASSWNLRDSLYEQYF

len: 17
j_gene: TRBJ2-7
d_gene: NA
abundance: NA
v_gene: TRBV6-2/TRBV6-3
CDR3nt: TGTGCCAGCAGTTACCCCGTTAGAGGGCTCCCCTCCTACGAGCAGTACTTC
CDR3aa: CASSYPVRGLPSYEQYF

len: 13
j_gene: TRBJ2-2
d_gene: NA
abundance: many
v_gene: TRBV11-2
CDR3nt: TGTGCCAGCAGCTTAGAGTGGACCGGGGAGCTGTTTTTT
CDR3aa: CASSLEWTGELFF

len: 15
j_gene: TRBJ2-7
d_gene: NA
abundance: NA
v_gene: TRBV7-9
CDR3nt: TGTGCCAGCAGCCTCTCGACTGGGGTTGCCTACGAGCAGTACTTC
CDR3aa: CASSLSTGVAYEQYF

len: 12
j_gene: TRBJ2-2
d_gene: NA
abundance: many
v_gene: TRBV29-1
CDR3nt: TGCAGCGTCACCGGGTACACCGGGGAGCTGTTTTTT
CDR3aa: CSVTGYTGELFF

len: 20
j_gene: TRBJ2-1
d_gene: TRBD2
abundance: NA
v_gene: TRBV5-1
CDR3nt: TGCGCCAGCAGGTTGAGGACTAGCGGGAGGGCCATAAGCTCCTACAATGAGCAGTTCTTC
CDR3aa: CASRLRTSGRAISSYNEQFF

len: 14
j_gene: TRBJ2-7
d_gene: NA
abundance: NA
v_gene: TRBV6-1
CDR3nt: TGTGCCAGCAGGAGACACCCACCAGAGTACGAGCAGTACTTC
CDR3aa: CASRRHPPEYEQYF

len: 14
j_gene: TRBJ2-5
d_gene: TRBD2
abundance: NA
v_gene: TRBV12-3/TRBV12-4
CDR3nt: TGTGCCAGCAAATTGGGACTAGCGGGAGAGACCCAGTACTTC
CDR3aa: CASKLGLAGETQYF

len: 14
j_gene: TRBJ1-1
d_gene: NA
abundance: once
v_gene: TRBV6-2/TRBV6-3
CDR3nt: TGTGCCAGCAGTTACTCGGGGGCGGCCACTGAAGCTTTCTTT
CDR3aa: CASSYSGAATEAFF

len: 13
j_gene: TRBJ2-2
d_gene: NA
abundance: NA
v_gene: TRBV7-7
CDR3nt: TGTGCCAGCAGCCCCACAGGGCGCGGGGAGCTGTTTTTT
CDR3aa: CASSPTGRGELFF